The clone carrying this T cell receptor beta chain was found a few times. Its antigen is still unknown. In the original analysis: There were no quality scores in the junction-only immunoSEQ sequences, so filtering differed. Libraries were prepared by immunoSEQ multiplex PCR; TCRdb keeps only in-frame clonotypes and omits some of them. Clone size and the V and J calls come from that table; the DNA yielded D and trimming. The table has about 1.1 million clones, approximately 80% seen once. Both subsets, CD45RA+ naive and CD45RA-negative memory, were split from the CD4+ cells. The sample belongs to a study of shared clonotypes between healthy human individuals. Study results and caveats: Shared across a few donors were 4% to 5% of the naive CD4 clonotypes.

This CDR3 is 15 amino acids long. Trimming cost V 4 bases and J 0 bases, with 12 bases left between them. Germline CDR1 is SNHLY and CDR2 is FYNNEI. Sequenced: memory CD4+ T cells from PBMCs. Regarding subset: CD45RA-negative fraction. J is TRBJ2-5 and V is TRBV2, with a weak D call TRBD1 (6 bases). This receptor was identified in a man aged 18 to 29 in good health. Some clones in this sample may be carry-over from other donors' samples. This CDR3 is CASSAGTSYQETQYF. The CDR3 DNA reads TGTGCCAGCAGTGCCGGGACATCGTACCAAGAGACCCAGTACTTC.